The rows below give T cell receptor beta chains drawn from one sample of a study of T cell changes during pregnancy in multiple sclerosis. Profiling relied on immunoSEQ multiplex PCR, and the TCRdb table lists in-frame clones only, not all of them. Of 70,000 to 100,000 clones listed, approximately 94% are singletons. The material was peripheral blood, obtained in the third trimester of pregnancy. All receptors derive from a female donor with multiple sclerosis, enrolled in a pregnancy study. Each CDR3 is given with its conserved first and last residue. Each record gives: V gene, J gene, D gene, CDR3 protein. A D gene is named only where the DNA matches it firmly.

>TRBV30|TRBJ1-1|NA
CAWSTGTGEAFF
>TRBV27|TRBJ1-1|NA
CASSLSLDTSKAFF
>TRBV6-8|TRBJ2-7|NA
CASSPFKIAACSYEQYF
>TRBV20-1|TRBJ2-7|NA
CSATNNWEQYF
>TRBV7-8|TRBJ2-7|NA
CASSLDPLGGAWNEQYF
>TRBV6-4|TRBJ2-1|TRBD2
CASSLAGGNNEQFF
>TRBV15|TRBJ2-1|NA
CATSRDFPSGHSYNEQFF
>TRBV7-9|TRBJ1-1|NA
CASSSWNTEAFF
>TRBV5-1|TRBJ1-4|NA
CASSPFFGQSNEKLFF
>TRBV11-1|TRBJ1-2|TRBD1
CASSTGVGYGYTF
>TRBV6-5|TRBJ2-7|NA
CASSYSPLPVYEQYF
>TRBV27|TRBJ1-6|NA
CASSLGSAHSPLHF
>TRBV6-6|TRBJ2-2|NA
CASRPRETGELFF
>TRBV28|TRBJ1-5|TRBD1
CASSPDRTGNSNQPQHF
>TRBV5-6|TRBJ2-2|NA
CASSLGTATGTGELFF
>TRBV10-3|TRBJ2-3|NA
CAIRQGYTSTDTQYF
>TRBV14|TRBJ2-2|NA
CASSRGMRAGELFF
>TRBV4-3|TRBJ2-7|NA
CASSQDRVNRDEQYF
>TRBV4-1|TRBJ2-7|TRBD1
CASSQGVGTGAFSYEQYF
>TRBV28|TRBJ2-2|NA
CASSPDRGELFF
>TRBV28|TRBJ2-1|NA
CASSTAGEQFF
>TRBV19|TRBJ2-7|NA
CASRPGQQSYEQYF
>TRBV4-2|TRBJ2-3|TRBD2
CASSQEPSGSTDTQYF
>TRBV10-2|TRBJ2-3|TRBD2
CASYGERERTDTQYF
>TRBV19|TRBJ2-7|TRBD2
CASSTLGGGMNEQYF
>TRBV27|TRBJ2-7|NA
CASSFQTSGEQYF
>TRBV19|TRBJ2-7|NA
CASSMGHRTSYEQYF
>TRBV7-9|TRBJ2-7|NA
CASSLMRGPYEQYF
>TRBV5-5|TRBJ2-3|NA
CASSLDQGAHTQYF
>TRBV4-2|TRBJ1-1|NA
CASSPVGGATNTEAFF
>TRBV6-5|TRBJ2-3|NA
CASSYRGTDTQYF
>TRBV2|TRBJ2-7|TRBD2
CASKGGRYEQYF
>TRBV28|TRBJ1-1|NA
CASSVQRSTEAFF
>TRBV11-2|TRBJ2-7|NA
CASSLGGVQGGGLSYEQYF
>TRBV27|TRBJ2-2|NA
CASSSKGHTGELFF